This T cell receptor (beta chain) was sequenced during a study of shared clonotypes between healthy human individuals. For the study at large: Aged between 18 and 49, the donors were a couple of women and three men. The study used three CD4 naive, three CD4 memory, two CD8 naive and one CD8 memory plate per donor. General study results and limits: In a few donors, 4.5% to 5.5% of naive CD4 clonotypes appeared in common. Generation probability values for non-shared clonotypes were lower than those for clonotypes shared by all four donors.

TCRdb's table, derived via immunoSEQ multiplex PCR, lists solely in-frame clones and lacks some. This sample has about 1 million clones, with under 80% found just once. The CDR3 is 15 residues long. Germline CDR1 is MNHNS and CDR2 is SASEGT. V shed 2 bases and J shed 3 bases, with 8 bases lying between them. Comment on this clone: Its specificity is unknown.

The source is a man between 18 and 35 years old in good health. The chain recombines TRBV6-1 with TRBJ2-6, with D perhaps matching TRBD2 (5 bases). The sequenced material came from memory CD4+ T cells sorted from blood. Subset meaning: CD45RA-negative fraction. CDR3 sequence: CASSEPGSGANVLTF. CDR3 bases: TGTGCCAGCAGTGAACCTGGGAGTGGGGCCAACGTCCTGACTTTC.